Sequencing of this T cell receptor beta chain was carried out in a study of PD-1 blockade in classical Hodgkin lymphoma. Findings and limits, study-wide: Those starting nivolumab under 1 year post-ASCT were excluded. Healthy donors were reported to have higher baseline TCR diversity than newly diagnosed patients. The CD4+ diversity rise by C4D1 was clearest in complete responders. Patients who responded completely had about the same baseline diversity as newly diagnosed patients.

Regarding this clone: The antigen is undetermined.

Relapse was seen in all patients after autologous stem cell transplantation, and brentuximab vedotin exposure was variable. Germline CDR1 is SGHNT and CDR2 is YENEEA. The CDR3 spans 16 residues. The V end lost 5 bases, the J end lost 8 bases, and 22 bases lay between the germline ends. Using immunoSEQ multiplex PCR, the repertoire was profiled, and TCRdb retains in-frame clones only, with some absent. The sample has 35,000 to 40,000 clones; around nine tenths are singletons. Material: peripheral blood mononuclear cells (PBMCs), obtained before the second cycle of nivolumab. The receptor was derived from a human donor with classical Hodgkin lymphoma. V and J are TRBV11-3 and TRBJ2-4; a possible D gene is TRBD1 (6 bases). The CDR3 reads CASSLYRGQKNDIQYF. The CDR3 coding sequence is TGTGCCAGCAGCCTCTATCGAGGACAGAAAAATGACATTCAGTACTTC.